The entry below gives a single T cell receptor beta chain sequence along with its context. Its antigen is unidentified. The source of the sample is a study of T cell responses to AZD1222 COVID-19 vaccine. Study-level findings and limits: Females outnumbered males among donors, who were mostly white British; clonal diversity was possibly underestimated. Among AZD1222 vaccinees, only five or six were seropositive at baseline.

Measured with immunoSEQ multiplex PCR; TCRdb has only the in-frame clones, and not every one. The data hold approximately 71,000 clones, with 85% to 90% observed a single time. This sequence originates from an adult in good health. The input for sequencing was peripheral blood, taken on day 0 of AZD1222 vaccination.

Here the CDR3 reads CATSLTALRGYTF. Here the CDR3 DNA reads TGTGCCACCAGCCTGACAGCCCTGAGGGGCTACACCTTC. The gene calls are TRBV24-1 and TRBJ1-2, with D possibly being TRBD1 (5 bases). CDR3 size: 13 residues. Germline V CDR1 and CDR2: KGHDR, SFDVKD. V was clipped by 7 bases and J by 8 bases, with 16 bases between them.